The 24 T cell receptor beta chains below all came from one sample that was sequenced in a study of neurological immune-mediated disorders. Via MiXCR, TCRdb re-called the 5' RACE reads, giving one row per CDR3 protein. The repertoire holds over 25,000 distinct CDR3 sequences, with about 1.4% as singletons. Sequences were obtained from PBMCs. These receptors were taken from a woman aged 25-40 years with multiple sclerosis.

In regard to this clonotype: A much larger clone lies a single base off, so this may be a read error. The chain combines TRBV10-3 with TRBJ2-7, with 9 bases that match TRBD1. Germline V gene data show CDR1 as ENHRY and CDR2 as SYGVKD. CDR3 size: 14 residues. The CDR3 spells CAIRETGGSYEKYF. The CDR3 DNA is TGTGCCATCAGAGAGACAGGGGGTTCCTACGAGAAGTACTTC.

This clonotype was found many times. The genes are TRBV3-1 and TRBJ1-5, with D perhaps matching TRBD1 (5 bases). The V end lost 0 bases, the J end lost 7 bases, and 13 bases lay between the germline ends. This CDR3 is built from 15 residues. The germline CDR1 and CDR2 sequences are LGHDT and YNNKEL (reference sequence). The CDR3 DNA follows: TGTGCCAGCAGCCAAGATAGCCAGGGCGGCCAGCCCCAGCATTTT. As protein: CASSQDSQGGQPQHF.

This clonotype has a count of ten or more. The chain employs TRBV7-9 and TRBJ2-7; a weak D match, TRBD1 (5 bases). CDR1 and CDR2 (germline): SEHNR, FQNEAQ (reference sequence). There are 11 residues in the CDR3. V was shortened by 5 bases and J by 4 bases, with 6 bases between the two germline ends. The chain's CDR3 is CASSPGYEQYF. The CDR3 coding sequence is TGTGCCAGCAGCCCAGGGTACGAGCAGTACTTC.

V usage is TRBV7-6 and J usage is TRBJ1-2; D not certain. The CDR3 runs 14 residues. The V and J ends lost 5 bases and 2 bases respectively, with 12 bases between them. Germline CDR1 reads SGHVS; CDR2 reads FNYEAQ. The CDR3 DNA sequence: TGTGCCAGCAGCGCCGGAAGCCAAAACTATGGCTACACCTTC. Amino acid sequence: CASSAGSQNYGYTF.

This clonotype was counted ten times or more. This chain joins TRBV6-2 or TRBV6-3 and TRBJ2-1, with D maybe TRBD2 (5 bases). The V gene's germline CDR1 is MNHEY and CDR2 SVGEGT. The CDR3 extends over 15 amino acids. V was trimmed by 5 bases and J by 0 bases, leaving 11 bases between them. The CDR3, as DNA: TGTGCCAGCAGTGGGAACGGGGTCTCCTACAATGAGCAGTTCTTC. It is translated as CASSGNGVSYNEQFF.

Ten or more counts support this clonotype. The chain has TRBV5-1 and TRBJ1-1; no definite D call. From germline, CDR1 is SGHRS and CDR2 YFSETQ. CDR3 length: 16 residues. The V and J ends lost 0 bases and 5 bases respectively, with 17 bases between them. CDR3 protein: CASSLGLGDRATEAFF. The DNA for the CDR3 is TGCGCCAGCAGCTTGGGGCTCGGGGATAGGGCAACTGAAGCTTTCTTT.

The sample holds many counts of this clonotype. This sequence joins TRBV20-1 and TRBJ1-2; D is possibly TRBD1 (6 bases). The V gene's germline CDR1 is DFQATT and CDR2 SNEGSKA (reference sequence). The CDR3 has 14 amino acids. Trimming shortened V by 6 bases and J by 5 bases, and 19 bases separated the two germline ends. The CDR3 protein is CSAPAPGTPYGYTF. CDR3 sequence (DNA): TGCAGTGCGCCCGCTCCCGGGACACCATATGGCTACACCTTC.

The table lists this clonotype with many counts. The genes are TRBV7-2 and TRBJ1-4; D unresolved. Germline V lookup: CDR1 SGHTA, CDR2 FQGNSA. CDR3 length equals 12 residues. Trimming took 1 base from V and 11 from J, leaving 8 bases between them. The CDR3 bases are TGTGCCAGCAGCTTAGGGTCAGACAAACTGTTTTTT. It encodes CASSLGSDKLFF.

The chain recombines TRBV10-1 with TRBJ2-1, with TRBD1 matching over 7 bases. The length of the CDR3 is 14 residues. Germline lookup yields CDR1 WNHNN and CDR2 SYGVQD (reference sequence). V lost 4 bases, J lost 6 bases, and 6 bases stayed unmatched. CDR3 protein: CASSGGGLANEQFF. The CDR3 DNA sequence: TGCGCCAGCAGTGGAGGGGGCCTCGCCAATGAGCAGTTCTTC.

With regard to this clonotype: A read error may explain this, as a much larger clone is one base away. CDR3 in amino acids: CARPFGGDKQYF. The CDR3 nucleotides are TGTGCCAGGCCCTTCGGGGGGGATAAGCAGTATTTT. The chain is built from TRBV21-1 and TRBJ2-3; no check of the table's D call, TRBD1, against the DNA was made. TRBV21-1 is shown as a pseudogene. This CDR3 has 12 residues.

The chain uses TRBV7-8 and TRBJ1-5, with TRBD1 matching over 9 bases. J lost 2 bases, V lost 6 bases, and 8 bases had no gene match. The germline gives CDR1 SGHVS, CDR2 FQNEAQ. CDR3 length: 16 amino acids. CDR3 sequence: CASSYRQGEGNQPQHF. For the CDR3, the DNA is TGTGCCAGCAGTTACCGACAGGGGGAGGGCAATCAGCCCCAGCATTTT.

Many counts were recorded for this clonotype. This CDR3 reads CASRPTAFGPYNEQFF. For the CDR3, the DNA is TGTGCCAGCAGACCAACTGCTTTTGGTCCCTACAATGAGCAGTTCTTC. J is TRBJ2-1 and V is TRBV6-2 or TRBV6-3; no definite D call. This CDR3 has 16 amino acids. Germline V gene lookup returns CDR1 MNHEY and CDR2 SVGEGT. With 6 bases removed from V and 2 bases from J, the gap between germline ends came to 17 bases.

This chain connects TRBV7-9 to TRBJ2-5, with TRBD2 matching over 12 bases. The junction had 6 bases not matched to a gene; V was cut back by 5 bases and J by 5 bases. In germline, CDR1 is SEHNR, CDR2 FQNEAQ (reference sequence). The CDR3 covers 15 residues. This CDR3 is CASSNYGTSGETQYF. CDR3 nucleotides: TGTGCCAGCAGCAACTACGGGACTAGCGGGGAGACCCAGTACTTC.

This clonotype was observed a handful of times. This chain joins TRBV10-3 and TRBJ2-7; D is unclear. CDR3 length: 12 amino acids. V gave up 3 bases and J gave up 6 bases, with 9 bases separating them. Germline-derived CDR1 and CDR2 are ENHRY and SYGVKD. The CDR3 nucleotides read TGTGCCATCAGTGACCAAGGGCCCGAGCAGTACTTC. It encodes CAISDQGPEQYF.

This clonotype was recorded many times. The chain links TRBV27 to TRBJ1-1; 7 nucleotides agree with TRBD1. V lost 6 bases to trimming and J lost 0 bases; unmatched junction nucleotides: 13. The V gene's germline CDR1 is MNHEY and CDR2 SMNVEV (reference sequence). The CDR3 is made up of 17 amino acids. The CDR3 region has the DNA TGTGCCAGCAGCCTTCGCCGGGACAGTTCCATGAACACTGAAGCTTTCTTT. This translates into CASSLRRDSSMNTEAFF.

Ten or more counts support this clonotype. CDR3: CASSSGTRFTGELFF. The CDR3 DNA reads as TGTGCCAGCTCATCCGGGACTAGATTCACCGGGGAGCTGTTTTTT. The chain couples TRBV18 to TRBJ2-2; 8 bases are a match to TRBD2. Germline CDR1 and CDR2: KGHSH and LQKENI. CDR3 length: 15 residues. The ends lost 5 bases at V and 4 bases at J; junction bases unmatched: 6.

This clonotype was recorded at least ten times. The chain joins TRBV7-2 to TRBJ2-3; no reliable D call. The germline V gene encodes CDR1 SGHTA and CDR2 FQGNSA. There are 13 residues in the CDR3. Trimming pared 6 bases from V and 6 bases from J, leaving 13 bases between. CDR3 nucleotides: TGTGCCAGCAGACTTCCGCCTGGGGATACGCAGTATTTT. It specifies CASRLPPGDTQYF.

This clonotype was recorded many times. This rearrangement joins TRBV7-2 to TRBJ2-6, with 8 bases fitting TRBD1. The CDR3 is 16 amino acids. In germline, CDR1 is SGHTA, CDR2 FQGNSA. The ends lost 2 bases at V and 4 bases at J; junction bases unmatched: 4. The DNA for the CDR3 is TGTGCCAGCAGCTTATCGACAGGGGTCGGGGCCAACGTCCTGACTTTC. Translation gives CASSLSTGVGANVLTF.

The sample holds many counts of this clonotype. The chain couples TRBV7-2 to TRBJ2-5, with a tentative D call TRBD1 (5 bases). The ends were cut back, 5 bases at V and 5 bases at J, with 12 bases in the middle. Germline assignment: CDR1 SGHTA and CDR2 FQGNSA. The length of the CDR3 is 13 residues. CDR3 sequence: CASSRVNRETQYF. The DNA of the CDR3 is TGTGCCAGCAGCCGAGTCAACAGGGAGACCCAGTACTTC. Using reference TRBV7-2 and TRBJ2-5 for the parts outside the CDR3, the full variable domain is GAGVSQSPSNKVTEKGKDVELRCDPISGHTALYWYRQSLGQGLEFLIYFQGNSAPDKSGLPSDRFSAERTGGSVSTLTIQRTQQEDSAVYLCASSRVNRETQYFGPGTRLLVL.

This clonotype was counted at least ten times. The chain uses TRBV10-2 and TRBJ2-2; unclear D gene. V lost 4 bases, J lost 4 bases, and 4 bases lay in between. The CDR3 has 12 residues. The germline CDR1 and CDR2 sequences are WSHSY and SAAADI. CDR3 DNA sequence: TGCGCCAGCAGTGGTGGCACCGGGGAGCTGTTTTTT. Residues: CASSGGTGELFF.

This clonotype was found many times. The CDR3 DNA reads TGTGCCAGCAGCTTCCCGGGCAGGGAGACCCAGTACTTC. It is translated as CASSFPGRETQYF. The chain has TRBV11-2 and TRBJ2-5; D not certain. Trimming cost V 3 bases and J 5 bases, with 10 bases left between them. The CDR3 totals 13 residues. The V gene's germline CDR1 is SGHAT and CDR2 FQNNGV.

This clonotype was found a few times. This chain joins TRBV5-1 and TRBJ2-3; 11 nucleotides align to TRBD2. In germline, CDR1 is SGHRS, CDR2 YFSETQ. V dropped 4 bases and J dropped 0; count of bases not matched to a gene: 13. This CDR3 contains 19 residues. Here the CDR3 DNA reads TGCGCCAGCAGCAGAATAGCGGGGGGGAGGACGGCTAGCACAGATACGCAGTATTTT. This gives the protein CASSRIAGGRTASTDTQYF.

This clonotype has at least ten counts. V is TRBV27 and J is TRBJ2-2, with TRBD1 matching over 11 bases. The CDR3 is made up of 14 amino acids. Germline CDR1 and CDR2: MNHEY and SMNVEV (reference sequence). V lost 6 bases, J lost 6 bases, and 3 bases stayed unmatched. The chain's CDR3 is CASREGQGAGELFF. The DNA of the CDR3 is TGTGCCAGCAGGGAGGGACAGGGGGCCGGGGAGCTGTTTTTT.

This clonotype was seen ten or more times. The gene calls are TRBV11-2 and TRBJ2-4, with D possibly being TRBD1 (5 bases). Germline V gene data show CDR1 as SGHAT and CDR2 as FQNNGV. V lost 3 bases and J lost 8, with 17 bases in between. CDR3 length equals 15 residues. DNA of the CDR3: TGTGCCAGCAGCTTGGGCGACAGAAAACAGGACATTCAGTACTTC. This codes for CASSLGDRKQDIQYF.